The clone carrying this T cell receptor (beta chain) was counted only a few times. No antigen is known for it. A second PCR, run for roughly 7 to 12 cycles, used a sample-barcoded 5' primer plus a J-beta primer mix. A single record per CDR3 protein comes from TCRdb applying MiXCR to the 5' RACE reads. Among more than 700,000 distinct CDR3 sequences listed, about half were seen once. CDR3 length: 16 amino acids. Germline V gives CDR1 SQVTM, CDR2 ANQGSEA. Trimming pared 0 bases from V and 0 bases from J, leaving 15 bases between. This entry comes from a study of blood T cells in healthy people across ages. Total RNA amounts of at least 6 micrograms were extracted per sample. Broader study findings: No one knew whether donors had CMV, which possibly confounded expanded clonotype changes.

This chain links TRBV29-1 with TRBJ2-7; D may match TRBD1 or TRBD2 (6 bases each). The sequenced sample consisted of blood. The sequence came from a man older than 75 in good health. The CDR3 region has the DNA TGCAGCGTTGAAGATCGCGGGGAAGGGGGCTCCTACGAGCAGTACTTC. Encoded protein: CSVEDRGEGGSYEQYF.